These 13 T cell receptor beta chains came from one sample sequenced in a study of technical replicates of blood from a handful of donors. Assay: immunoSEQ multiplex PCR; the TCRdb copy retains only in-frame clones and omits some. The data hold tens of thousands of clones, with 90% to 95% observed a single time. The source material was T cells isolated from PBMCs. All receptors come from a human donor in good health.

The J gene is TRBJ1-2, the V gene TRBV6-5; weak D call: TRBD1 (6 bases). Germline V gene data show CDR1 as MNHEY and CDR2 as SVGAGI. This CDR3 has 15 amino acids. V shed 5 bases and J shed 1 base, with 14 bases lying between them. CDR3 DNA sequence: TGTGCCAGCAGTCGCGACGGGGGGCGTAACTATGGCTACACCTTC. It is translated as CASSRDGGRNYGYTF.

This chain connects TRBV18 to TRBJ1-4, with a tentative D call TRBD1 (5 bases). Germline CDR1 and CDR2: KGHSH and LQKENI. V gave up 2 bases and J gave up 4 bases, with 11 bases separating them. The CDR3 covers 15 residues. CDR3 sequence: CASSPRGESNEKLFF. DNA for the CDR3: TGTGCCAGCTCACCAAGGGGCGAAAGTAATGAAAAACTGTTTTTT.

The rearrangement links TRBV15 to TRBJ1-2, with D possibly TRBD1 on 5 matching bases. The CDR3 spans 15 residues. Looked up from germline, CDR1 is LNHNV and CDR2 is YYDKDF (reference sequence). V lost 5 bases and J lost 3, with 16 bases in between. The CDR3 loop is CATSPRGAGDYGYTF. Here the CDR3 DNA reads TGTGCCACCAGCCCCCGGGGTGCGGGGGACTATGGCTACACCTTC.

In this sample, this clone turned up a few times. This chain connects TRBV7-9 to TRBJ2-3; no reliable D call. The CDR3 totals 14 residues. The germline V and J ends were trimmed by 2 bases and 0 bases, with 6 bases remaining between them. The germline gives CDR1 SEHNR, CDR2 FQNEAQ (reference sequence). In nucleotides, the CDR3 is TGTGCCAGCAGCTTATGGCCTAGCACAGATACGCAGTATTTT. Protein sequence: CASSLWPSTDTQYF. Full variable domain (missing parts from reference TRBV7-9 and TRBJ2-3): DTGVSQNPRHKITKRGQNVTFRCDPISEHNRLYWYRQTLGQGPEFLTYFQNEAQLEKSRLLSDRFSAERPKGSFSTLEIQRTEQGDSAMYLCASSLWPSTDTQYFGPGTRLTVL.

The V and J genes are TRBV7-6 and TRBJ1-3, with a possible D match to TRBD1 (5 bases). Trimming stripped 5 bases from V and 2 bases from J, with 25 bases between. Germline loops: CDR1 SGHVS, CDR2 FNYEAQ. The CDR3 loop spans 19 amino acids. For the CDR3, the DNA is TGTGCCAGCAGCCCCGCGGGGAATTCCGCTGGGGGACCTGGAAACACCATATATTTT. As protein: CASSPAGNSAGGPGNTIYF.

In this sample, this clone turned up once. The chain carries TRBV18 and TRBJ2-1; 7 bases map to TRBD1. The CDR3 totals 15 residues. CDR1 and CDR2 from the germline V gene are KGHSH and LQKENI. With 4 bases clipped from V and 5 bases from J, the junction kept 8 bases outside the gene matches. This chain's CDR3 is CASSLRHTGDNEQFF. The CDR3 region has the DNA TGTGCCAGCTCACTTCGACATACAGGGGACAATGAGCAGTTCTTC.

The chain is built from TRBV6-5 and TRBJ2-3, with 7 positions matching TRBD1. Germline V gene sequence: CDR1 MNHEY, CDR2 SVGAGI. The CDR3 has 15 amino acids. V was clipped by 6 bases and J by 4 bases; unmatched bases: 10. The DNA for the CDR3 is TGTGCCAGCAGGGACACAGGGACAGTCGCAGATACGCAGTATTTT. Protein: CASRDTGTVADTQYF.

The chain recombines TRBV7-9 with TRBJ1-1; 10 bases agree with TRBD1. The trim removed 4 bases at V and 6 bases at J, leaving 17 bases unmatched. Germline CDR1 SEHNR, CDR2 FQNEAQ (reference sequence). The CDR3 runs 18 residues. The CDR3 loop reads CASSSQMTGGTSVAEAFF. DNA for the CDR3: TGTGCCAGCAGCTCTCAAATGACAGGGGGCACGTCGGTCGCTGAAGCTTTCTTT.

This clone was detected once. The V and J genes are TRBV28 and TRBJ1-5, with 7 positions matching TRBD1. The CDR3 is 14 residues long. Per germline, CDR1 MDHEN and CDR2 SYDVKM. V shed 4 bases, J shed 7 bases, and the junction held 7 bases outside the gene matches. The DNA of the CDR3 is TGTGCCAGCAGTTCGAATTACAGGGGACAGCCCCAGCATTTT. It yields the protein CASSSNYRGQPQHF.

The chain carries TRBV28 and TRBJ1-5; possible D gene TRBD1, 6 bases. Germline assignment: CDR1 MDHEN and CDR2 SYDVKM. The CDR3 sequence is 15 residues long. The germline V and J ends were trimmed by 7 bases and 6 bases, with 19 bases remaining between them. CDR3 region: CASNGQPSNSQPQHF. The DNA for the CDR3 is TGTGCCAGCAACGGACAGCCTAGTAATAGTCAGCCCCAGCATTTT.

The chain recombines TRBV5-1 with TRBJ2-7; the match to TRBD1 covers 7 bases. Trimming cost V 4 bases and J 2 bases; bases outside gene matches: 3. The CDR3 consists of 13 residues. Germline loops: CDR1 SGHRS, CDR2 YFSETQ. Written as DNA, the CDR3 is TGCGCCAGCAGCCAAGGGGGCCCCTACGAGCAGTACTTC. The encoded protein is CASSQGGPYEQYF. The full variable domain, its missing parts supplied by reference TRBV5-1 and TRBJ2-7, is KAGVTQTPRYLIKTRGQQVTLSCSPISGHRSVSWYQQTPGQGLQFLFEYFSETQRNKGNFPGRFSGRQFSNSRSEMNVSTLELGDSALYLCASSQGGPYEQYFGPGTRLTVT.

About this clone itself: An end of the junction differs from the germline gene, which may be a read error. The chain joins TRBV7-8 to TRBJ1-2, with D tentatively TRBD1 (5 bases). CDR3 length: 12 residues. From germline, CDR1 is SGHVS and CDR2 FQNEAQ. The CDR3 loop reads CASSQTDSVASF. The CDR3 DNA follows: TGTGCCAGCAGCCAGACAGACAGTGTGGCCTCCTTC.

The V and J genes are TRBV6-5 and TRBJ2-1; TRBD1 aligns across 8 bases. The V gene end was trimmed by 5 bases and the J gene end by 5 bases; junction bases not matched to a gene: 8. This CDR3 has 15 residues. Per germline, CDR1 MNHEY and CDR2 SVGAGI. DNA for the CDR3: TGTGCCAGCAGTCAGGACAGGGCTCGTCACAATGAGCAGTTCTTC. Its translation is CASSQDRARHNEQFF.